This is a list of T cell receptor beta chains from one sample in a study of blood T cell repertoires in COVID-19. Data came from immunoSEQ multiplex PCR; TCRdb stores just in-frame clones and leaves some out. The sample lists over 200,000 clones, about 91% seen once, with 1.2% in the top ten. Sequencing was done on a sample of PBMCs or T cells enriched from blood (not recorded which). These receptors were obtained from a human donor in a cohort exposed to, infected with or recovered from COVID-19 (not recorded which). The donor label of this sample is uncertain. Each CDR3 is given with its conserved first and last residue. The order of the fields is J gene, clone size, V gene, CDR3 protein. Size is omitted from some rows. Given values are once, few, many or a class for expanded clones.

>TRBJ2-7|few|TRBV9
CASSEAPDGPYEQYF
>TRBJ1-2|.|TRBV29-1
CSVEDRNRGPALGYGYTF
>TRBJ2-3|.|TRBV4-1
CASSQLAGSTDTQYF
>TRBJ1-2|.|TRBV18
CASSPEGQGPSNYGYTF
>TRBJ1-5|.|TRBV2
CASSGGFNQPQHF
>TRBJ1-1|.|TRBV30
CAWRNVGAGTEAFF
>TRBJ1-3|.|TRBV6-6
CASSLNPRDNPNTIYF
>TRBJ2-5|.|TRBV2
CASRGPGQGDQGTQYF
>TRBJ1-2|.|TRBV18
CASSPQTTTYGYTF
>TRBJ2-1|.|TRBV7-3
CASSRGTGVRGNEQFF
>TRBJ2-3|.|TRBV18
CASSRKTTSSTDTQYF
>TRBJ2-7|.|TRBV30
CAWRAGSYEQYF
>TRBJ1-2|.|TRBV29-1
CSVESIVDGYTF
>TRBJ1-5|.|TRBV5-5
CASTLGTGNQPQHF
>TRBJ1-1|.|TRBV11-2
CASSLWDGGQYTEAFF
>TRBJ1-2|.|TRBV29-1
CSVPWEAYGYTF
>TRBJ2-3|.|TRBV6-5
CAITLGSTITDTQYF
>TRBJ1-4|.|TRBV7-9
CASSLESGSLNEKLFF
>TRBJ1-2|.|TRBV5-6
CASSPSWPNYGYTF
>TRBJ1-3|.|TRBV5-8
CASSSPGSDGGNTIYF
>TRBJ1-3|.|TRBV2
CASEGTTSGNTIYF
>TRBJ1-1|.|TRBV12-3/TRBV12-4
CASSLGGVEAFF
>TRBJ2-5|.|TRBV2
CASSDSGQTYQETQYF
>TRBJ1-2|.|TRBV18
CASSPGQAINYGYTF
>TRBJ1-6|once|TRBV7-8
CASSLAAPSGQNVSPLHF
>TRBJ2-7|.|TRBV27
CASSPGADSYEQYF
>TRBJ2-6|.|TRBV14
CASSQASGLAQVLTF
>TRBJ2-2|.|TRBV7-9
CASSLAGGANTGELFF
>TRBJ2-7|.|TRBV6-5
CASSYSRDRGYEQYF
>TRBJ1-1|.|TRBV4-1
CASSHPRGQGPGEAFF
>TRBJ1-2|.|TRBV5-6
CASSLAGGDGIYGYTF
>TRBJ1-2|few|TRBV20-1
CSASQGGALGGYTF
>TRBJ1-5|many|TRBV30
CAWSDTGVSQPQHF
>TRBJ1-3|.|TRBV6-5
CASSYSREAGNTIYF
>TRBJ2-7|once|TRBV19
CASSPGLGVYEQYF
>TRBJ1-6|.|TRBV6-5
CASSLQGYSPLHF
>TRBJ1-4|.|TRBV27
CASSLNRVEEKLFF
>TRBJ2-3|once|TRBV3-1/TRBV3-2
CASSQDPASGGPFERDTQYF
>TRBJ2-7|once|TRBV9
CASSVGSSYEQYF
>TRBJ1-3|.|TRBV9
CASSVSNLQDTSGNTIYF
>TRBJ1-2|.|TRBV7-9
CASSTGWGNYGYTF
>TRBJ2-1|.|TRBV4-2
CASSQGGVGSYNEQFF
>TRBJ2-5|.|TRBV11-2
CASSRSGYGLAGGQETQYF
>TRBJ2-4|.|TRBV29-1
CSVVERGPAKNIQYF
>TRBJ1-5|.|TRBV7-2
CASSSGWRQPQHF
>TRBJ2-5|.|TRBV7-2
CAAASVGPQYF
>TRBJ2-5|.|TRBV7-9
CASSFNSGGLWRQETQYF
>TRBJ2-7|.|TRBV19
CASSIGKGAYEQYF
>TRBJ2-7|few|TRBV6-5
CASSTESSYEQYF
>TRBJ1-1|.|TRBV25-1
CASSDGDRSTIEAFF
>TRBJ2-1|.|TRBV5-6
CASSFRGVVAYNEQFF
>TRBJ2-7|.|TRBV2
CASSGRLYEQYF
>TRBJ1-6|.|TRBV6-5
CASSYRQGAYNSPLHF
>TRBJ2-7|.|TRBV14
CASGQSPYEQYF
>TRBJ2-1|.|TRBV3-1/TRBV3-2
CASSRRTLQQFF
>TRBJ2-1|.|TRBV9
CASTPLGGVSSYNEQFF
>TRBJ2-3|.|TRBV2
CASRGYQAGFTDTQYF
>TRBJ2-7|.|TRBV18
CASSPERRTGTSEQYF
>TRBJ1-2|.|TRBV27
CASSSTGTGGIQGYTF
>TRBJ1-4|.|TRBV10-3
CAISDQGEKLFF